This T cell receptor beta chain was retrieved from a study of vaccination and CD4 T cells after COVID-19. Findings and limits, study-wide: Reactive clonotype counts went from median about 20 after infection to some 40 after vaccination, nonsignificantly.

On this clonotype itself: The antigen is unknown.

With the Oncomine TCR Beta short-read assay, DNA from cultured CD4+ T cells was sequenced. CD4+ T cells were cultured, and genomic DNA was extracted from them. TCRdb processed the PCR reads anew with MiXCR; each CDR3 protein has one entry. The repertoire includes just under 20,000 distinct CDR3 sequences, 40% to 50% of them detected once, and less than 4.5% sits in the top ten. Germline values: CDR1 LNHDA, CDR2 SQIVND (reference sequence). This CDR3 has 13 amino acids. V was shortened by 3 bases and J by 5 bases, with 8 bases between the two germline ends. Indicated treatment: roughly 11-day PBMC culture with coronavirus spike peptide pools or control peptides (ViraFEST assay).

The input for sequencing was CD4+ T cells from blood, cultured in vitro, taken before SARS-CoV-2 vaccination. This clonotype was sampled from a human donor who had recovered from COVID-19. The genes are TRBV19 and TRBJ1-5, with no clear D. The CDR3 spells CASSIREDQPQHF. The CDR3 DNA follows: TGTGCCAGTAGTATCCGGGAGGATCAGCCCCAGCATTTT. Drawing the rest from reference TRBV19 and TRBJ1-5, the complete variable domain is DGGITQSPKYLFRKEGQNVTLSCEQNLNHDAMYWYRQDPGQGLRLIYYSQIVNDFQKGDIAEGYSVSREKKESFPLTVTSAQKNPTAFYLCASSIREDQPQHFGDGTRLSIL.